The source of this T cell receptor (beta chain) is a study of technical replicates of blood from a handful of donors. Generated by immunoSEQ multiplex PCR, the TCRdb table keeps only in-frame clones and is missing some. The sample records about 76,000 clones, 65% to 90% being singletons. With 5 bases clipped from V and 2 bases from J, the junction kept 4 bases outside the gene matches. The CDR3 extends over 15 amino acids. The germline CDR1 and CDR2 sequences are LGHNT and FRNRAP. The chain joins TRBV12-5 to TRBJ2-3, with TRBD2 matching 10 bases. Sequenced sample: PBMCs. The clonotype comes from a human donor in good health. Some clones in this sample may be carry-over from other donors' samples. The CDR3 bases are TGTGCTAGTGGTCCCGGGACTAGCGACACAGATACGCAGTATTTT. Protein sequence: CASGPGTSDTDTQYF.